The 10 T cell receptor beta chains below all came from one sample that was sequenced in a study of CD8 T cells in ankylosing spondylitis. MiXCR, applied by TCRdb to the 5' RACE reads, yields one record per CDR3 protein. The sample yields roughly 250,000 distinct CDR3 sequences, 10% seen once. Input material: blood, either unsorted or a sorted T cell fraction (not recorded which). The receptors were gathered from a male donor with ankylosing spondylitis or in good health (not recorded which).

This clonotype was counted ten times or more. This chain joins TRBV6-6 and TRBJ1-1; D unresolved. V lost 4 bases and J 6 bases, leaving 6 bases between the germline ends. Germline values: CDR1 MNHNY, CDR2 SVGAGI (reference sequence). The CDR3 spans 11 residues. CDR3 coding DNA: TGTGCCAGCAGTTCCCCCCCTGAAGCTTTCTTT. This encodes CASSSPPEAFF.

Details on this clonotype: The junction departs from germline at one end; a sequencing error may be responsible. V gene TRBV14 combines with J gene TRBJ2-3, with D perhaps TRBD2 (5 bases). The CDR3 totals 13 residues. Germline V gives CDR1 SGHDN, CDR2 FVKESK. CDR3 DNA: TGTGCCAGCAGCCGCGGTCGGGGAGATAGGCAGTATTTT. It is translated as CASSRGRGDRQYF.

At least ten counts were recorded for this clonotype. V usage is TRBV20-1 and J usage is TRBJ1-2, with D uncertain. The CDR3 has 12 amino acids. Germline values: CDR1 DFQATT, CDR2 SNEGSKA (reference sequence). Trimming removed 3 bases at V and 4 bases at J, with 9 bases between. The CDR3 protein is CSARRDLYGYTF. The CDR3 DNA follows: TGCAGTGCTAGGCGAGACCTCTATGGCTACACCTTC.

This clonotype was detected many times. The V and J genes are TRBV5-1 and TRBJ1-1; 9 positions agree with TRBD1. CDR1 and CDR2 from the germline V gene are SGHRS and YFSETQ. The CDR3 totals 16 residues. Trimming took 3 bases from V and 4 from J; bases not matched to a gene: 10. The CDR3 is CASSSRDRVKGTEAFF. As DNA, the CDR3 is TGCGCCAGCAGCTCCCGGGACAGGGTGAAGGGCACTGAAGCTTTCTTT.

The V call is TRBV6-5, the J call TRBJ1-1; TRBD1 matches at 10 bases. The V segment lost 3 bases and the J segment 10 bases; nucleotides outside the gene matches: 11. This CDR3 spans 15 amino acids. Germline CDR1 and CDR2: MNHEY and SVGAGI. CDR3 bases: TGTGCCAGCAGTTATTGGTCCGCCGACAGGGGGCTAGCTTTCTTT. It is translated as CASSYWSADRGLAFF.

This clonotype was recorded many times. The V call is TRBV15, the J call TRBJ1-4, with D perhaps TRBD1 (5 bases). In germline, CDR1 is LNHNV, CDR2 YYDKDF (reference sequence). V was pared by 0 bases and J by 7 bases, with 12 bases between. The CDR3 loop spans 15 amino acids. CDR3 sequence reads: CATSRDGGPGEKLFF. The CDR3 DNA reads TGTGCCACCAGCAGAGATGGGGGTCCTGGTGAAAAACTGTTTTTT.

This clonotype was counted at least ten times. The rearrangement joins TRBV12-3 or TRBV12-4 to TRBJ2-1; D unresolved. V was trimmed by 5 bases and J by 7 bases, leaving 21 bases between them. The CDR3 runs to 16 residues. CDR3 coding DNA: TGTGCCAGCAGTCTCAGCTACCGGGTCCAGACGAATGAGCAGTTCTTC. As protein: CASSLSYRVQTNEQFF.

This clonotype has at least ten counts. The CDR3 reads CASSLGQGGRGGDTQYF. The CDR3 DNA reads TGTGCCAGCAGCTTGGGCCAGGGCGGGAGAGGTGGCGATACGCAGTATTTT. V is TRBV7-2 and J is TRBJ2-3, with TRBD2 matching over 7 bases. Germline loops: CDR1 SGHTA, CDR2 FQGNSA. The CDR3 sequence is 17 residues long. V shed 3 bases and J 6 bases; nucleotides not matched to a gene: 15.

The chain recombines TRBV20-1 with TRBJ2-3; 8 nucleotides match TRBD1. Trimming removed 4 bases from V and 5 bases from J; junction bases left unmatched: 11. The CDR3 has 15 amino acids. Germline values: CDR1 DFQATT, CDR2 SNEGSKA (reference sequence). CDR3 coding DNA: TGCAGTGCTAAGAGGACAGGGAGAGTCGAAGATACGCAGTATTTT. Translated: CSAKRTGRVEDTQYF.

With regard to this clonotype: This sequence may be a read error, since a much larger clone differs from it by one base. CDR3 in DNA: TGTGCCAGCAGTTTATTGGTAGGGAGGGAGGGGAACACTGAAGCTTTCTTT. It encodes CASSLLVGREGNTEAFF. V is TRBV27 and J is TRBJ1-1; D remains ambiguous. CDR1 MNHEY and CDR2 SMNVEV come from the germline V gene (reference sequence). Trimming shortened V by 1 base and J by 1 base, and 16 bases separated the two germline ends. The CDR3 runs to 17 residues.